A single sample gave rise to the 15 T cell receptor beta chains below, sequenced in a study of blood T cell repertoires in COVID-19 (dated by TCRdb to the early 2020s). Preparation of the library involved the immunoSEQ multiplex PCR assay. The immuneACCESS repertoire file appears here via TCRdb, limited to in-frame rearrangements. These files lack a portion of the clones; in checked studies, under half of the deficit traces to unresolved V genes, and the cause of the others is not known. The sample table shows some 74,000 clones, and nearly 90% are seen once. The ten largest clones represent roughly 30% of the sample. The source material was peripheral blood. The receptors here all came from a man in his fifties with acute or convalescent COVID-19.

The genes are TRBV18 and TRBJ1-1; perhaps TRBD1 as D (6 bases). Germline values: CDR1 KGHSH, CDR2 LQKENI. The CDR3 loop spans 16 amino acids. V lost 4 bases and J lost 1, with 16 bases in between. CDR3 in DNA: TGTGCCAGCTCACTTAGGGCCAGGGGCGCGAACACTGAAGCTTTCTTT. Protein product: CASSLRARGANTEAFF.

The chain couples TRBV4-2 to TRBJ2-3, with 9 nucleotides matching TRBD2. The J segment lost 5 bases and the V segment lost 0 bases, leaving 6 bases of the junction unmatched. Germline loops: CDR1 LGHNA, CDR2 YNFKEQ. The CDR3 consists of 16 residues. This CDR3 reads CASSQDGSGGGDTQYF. CDR3 coding DNA: TGTGCCAGCAGCCAAGATGGTAGCGGGGGAGGAGATACGCAGTATTTT.

This chain links TRBV9 with TRBJ1-3, with D maybe TRBD1 (6 bases). The CDR3 is 16 residues long. CDR1 and CDR2 from the germline V gene are SGDLS and YYNGEE. The germline V and J ends were trimmed by 7 bases and 1 base, with 18 bases remaining between them. The CDR3: CASAGGAGISGNTIYF. CDR3 coding DNA: TGTGCCAGCGCCGGGGGGGCGGGGATTTCTGGAAACACCATATATTTT.

V is TRBV6-5 and J is TRBJ1-2, with a tentative D call TRBD1 (6 bases). The length of the CDR3 is 12 residues. CDR1 and CDR2 from the germline V gene are MNHEY and SVGAGI. The V end lost 7 bases, the J end lost 13 bases, and 19 bases lay between the germline ends. CDR3 in amino acids: CASKDRDGVCTF. DNA for the CDR3: TGTGCCAGCAAGGACAGAGACGGGGTTTGCACCTTC.

This clone is a singleton in its sample. The DNA of the CDR3 is TGTGCCAGCAGTCCCCCCCGGGAGGAAGACGCCTACGAGCAGTACTTC. Protein sequence: CASSPPREEDAYEQYF. The V gene is TRBV27, the J gene TRBJ2-7; TRBD2 matches 7 bases. Trimming took 5 bases from V and 2 from J; bases not matched to a gene: 12. In germline, CDR1 is MNHEY, CDR2 SMNVEV (reference sequence). The CDR3 totals 16 residues.

The V and J genes are TRBV5-1 and TRBJ2-1, with TRBD1 matching over 9 bases. Germline loops: CDR1 SGHRS, CDR2 YFSETQ. CDR3 length: 16 residues. The V segment lost 2 bases and the J segment 6 bases; nucleotides outside the gene matches: 9. This CDR3 reads CASSFGLPGQGNEQFF. In DNA, the CDR3 is TGCGCCAGCAGCTTTGGATTACCGGGACAGGGCAATGAGCAGTTCTTC.

The rearrangement links TRBV24-1 to TRBJ2-5, with TRBD2 matching 12 bases. CDR3 length: 17 residues. The trim removed 5 bases at V and 0 bases at J, leaving 6 bases unmatched. CDR1 and CDR2 from the germline V gene are KGHDR and SFDVKD. The CDR3 bases are TGTGCCACCAGTGGACTAGCGGGGGCACTTAACCAAGAGACCCAGTACTTC. Translation gives CATSGLAGALNQETQYF.

This chain links TRBV6-5 with TRBJ2-5; 8 bases fit TRBD2. CDR1 is MNHEY, CDR2 SVGAGI, per germline. V lost 1 base and J lost 5; bases outside the gene matches: 9. The CDR3 covers 16 residues. CDR3 sequence: CASSYYSGGLWETQYF. The CDR3 DNA is TGTGCCAGCAGTTACTACTCGGGGGGGCTCTGGGAGACCCAGTACTTC.

The chain has TRBV5-5 and TRBJ2-2, with D perhaps matching TRBD1 (6 bases). V lost 7 bases and J lost 0, with 13 bases in between. The germline CDR1 and CDR2 sequences are SGHKS and YYEKEE (reference sequence). The CDR3 sequence is 15 residues long. The CDR3 sequence is CASETGHSNTGELFF. The CDR3, as DNA: TGTGCCAGCGAGACGGGACACTCGAACACCGGGGAGCTGTTTTTT.

This rearrangement joins TRBV7-9 to TRBJ1-5; D ambiguous. This CDR3 is built from 13 residues. Germline assignment: CDR1 SEHNR and CDR2 FQNEAQ (reference sequence). Trimming removed 6 bases from V and 5 bases from J, with 11 bases in between. DNA for the CDR3: TGTGCCAGCAGTCGTGCCGGGGATCAGCCCCAGCATTTT. It codes for CASSRAGDQPQHF.

The V and J genes are TRBV19 and TRBJ2-4; 11 nucleotides line up with TRBD1. The trim removed 5 bases at V and 0 bases at J, leaving 9 bases unmatched. In germline, CDR1 is LNHDA, CDR2 SQIVND (reference sequence). The CDR3 extends over 18 amino acids. The CDR3 nucleotides are TGTGCCAGTAGTTTACCGGGACAGGGGGTGATAGCCAAAAACATTCAGTACTTC. The encoded protein is CASSLPGQGVIAKNIQYF.

This sequence joins TRBV5-6 and TRBJ1-2; D unclear. This CDR3 has 12 residues. V was clipped by 1 base and J by 4 bases, with 5 bases between them. Germline V gene data show CDR1 as SGHDT and CDR2 as YYEEEE. The CDR3 reads CASSLSGYGYTF. CDR3 coding DNA: TGTGCCAGCAGCTTGTCAGGCTATGGCTACACCTTC.

The chain uses TRBV3-1 (or the pseudogene TRBV3-2) and TRBJ1-5; the D gene is possibly TRBD1 (6 bases). The CDR3 loop spans 15 amino acids. In germline, CDR1 is LGHDT, CDR2 YNNKEL (reference sequence). V shed 1 base and J shed 4 bases, with 11 bases lying between them. Here the CDR3 reads CASSQGPGANQPQHF. For the CDR3, the DNA is TGTGCCAGCAGCCAAGGTCCAGGGGCAAATCAGCCCCAGCATTTT.

The chain uses TRBV7-8 and TRBJ2-1; tentatively, D is TRBD2 (6 bases). The V gene lost 6 bases and the J gene lost 7 bases, with 10 bases spanning the gap. Germline V CDR1 and CDR2: SGHVS, FQNEAQ. The CDR3 runs 12 residues. Written as DNA, the CDR3 is TGTGCCAGCAGTCGTGCGGGGAATGAGCAGTTCTTC. Translating gives CASSRAGNEQFF.

The chain is built from TRBV28 and TRBJ2-5; D might be TRBD1 (6 bases). Germline-derived CDR1 and CDR2 are MDHEN and SYDVKM. The V gene lost 3 bases and the J gene lost 4 bases, with 12 bases spanning the gap. The CDR3 contains 14 residues. CDR3 coding DNA: TGTGCCAGCAGTTTTGGGGGCCGGGTAGAGACCCAGTACTTC. This translates into CASSFGGRVETQYF. The entire variable domain, with the rest obtained from reference TRBV28 and TRBJ2-5, is as follows: DVKVTQSSRYLVKRTGEKVFLECVQDMDHENMFWYRQDPGLGLRLIYFSYDVKMKEKGDIPEGYSVSREKKERFSLILESASTNQTSMYLCASSFGGRVETQYFGPGTRLLVL.